Listed here are 25 T cell receptor beta chains from one sample, sequenced in a study of early T cells in non-severe SARS-CoV-2 infection. TCRdb reprocessed the 5' RACE reads with MiXCR, giving one entry per CDR3 protein. The sample includes roughly 60,000 distinct CDR3 sequences, around 6.6% of them seen just once. The source was whole blood, collected at baseline. The receptors stem from an adult who was a healthcare worker with PCR-confirmed SARS-CoV-2 infection or an uninfected control (not recorded which).

This clonotype occurred many times. The V gene is TRBV7-6, the J gene TRBJ2-1; the D is unclear. Between the trimmed V and J ends, which lost 5 bases and 7 bases, there was a span of 15 bases. Germline V gene data show CDR1 as SGHVS and CDR2 as FNYEAQ. The CDR3 is 14 amino acids. CDR3 residues: CASSPRSIGNEQFF. The DNA for the CDR3 is TGTGCCAGCAGCCCCCGGAGTATCGGGAATGAGCAGTTCTTC.

This clonotype was recorded many times. The V and J genes are TRBV18 and TRBJ2-5; TRBD1 matches 10 bases. The V and J ends lost 3 bases and 9 bases, in that order; junction bases with no gene match: 10. CDR1 KGHSH and CDR2 LQKENI come from the germline V gene. This CDR3 has 15 residues. Here the CDR3 reads CASSPSPGQGSAQYF. The CDR3 nucleotides are TGTGCCAGCTCACCGAGTCCGGGACAGGGGTCCGCCCAGTACTTC.

The table lists this clonotype with many counts. The DNA for the CDR3 is TGTGCCAGCAGCCAGGAGTACTTGACAGATACGCAGTATTTT. Translated: CASSQEYLTDTQYF. V and J are TRBV14 and TRBJ2-3; D remains ambiguous. CDR1 and CDR2 from the germline V gene are SGHDN and FVKESK. The V end was cut by 3 bases, the J end by 3 bases, with 10 bases between. The CDR3 has 14 residues.

This clonotype was counted many times. The chain uses TRBV6-1 and TRBJ2-5, with unresolved D. The CDR3 contains 13 residues. The germline V and J ends were trimmed by 4 bases and 5 bases, with 11 bases remaining between them. Germline CDR1 and CDR2: MNHNS and SASEGT. CDR3 loop: CASSVSVFETQYF. In DNA form, the CDR3 reads TGTGCCAGCAGTGTTTCAGTGTTCGAGACCCAGTACTTC.

The rearrangement links TRBV10-3 to TRBJ2-1; 10 nucleotides line up with TRBD2. V lost 8 bases, J lost 10 bases, and 11 bases stayed unmatched. The CDR3 length is 14 residues. Germline loops: CDR1 ENHRY, CDR2 SYGVKD. CDR3 region: CAIDSGGANNEQFF. DNA for the CDR3: TGTGCCATCGACAGCGGGGGGGCAAATAACGAGCAGTTCTTC.

This clonotype came up many times. This chain links TRBV28 with TRBJ2-3; 13 nucleotides agree with TRBD2. Germline CDR1 reads MDHEN; CDR2 reads SYDVKM. V lost 3 bases to trimming and J lost 0 bases; unmatched junction nucleotides: 0. The CDR3 has 16 residues. In DNA form, the CDR3 reads TGTGCCAGCAGTTTGGGACTAGCGGGAAGCACAGATACGCAGTATTTT. Its translation is CASSLGLAGSTDTQYF.

This clonotype was observed many times. The chain combines TRBV25-1 with TRBJ2-2; D not certain. Germline V gene lookup returns CDR1 MGHDK and CDR2 SYGVNS. V shed 3 bases and J shed 7 bases, with 12 bases lying between them. The CDR3 covers 14 residues. In nucleotides, the CDR3 is TGTGCCAGCAGTGAGACGATTGGGTTCGGGGAGCTGTTTTTT. Its translation: CASSETIGFGELFF.

The sample holds a few counts of this clonotype. V gene TRBV5-1 combines with J gene TRBJ2-3; the D gene is possibly TRBD1 (5 bases). CDR3 length: 13 amino acids. Germline-derived CDR1 and CDR2 are SGHRS and YFSETQ. The V end lost 2 bases, the J end lost 6 bases, and 10 bases lay between the germline ends. Written as DNA, the CDR3 is TGCGCCAGCAGCTTTTGGGGCAGGGATACGCAGTATTTT. This sequence encodes CASSFWGRDTQYF. Full variable domain (remainder filled in from reference TRBV5-1 and TRBJ2-3): KAGVTQTPRYLIKTRGQQVTLSCSPISGHRSVSWYQQTPGQGLQFLFEYFSETQRNKGNFPGRFSGRQFSNSRSEMNVSTLELGDSALYLCASSFWGRDTQYFGPGTRLTVL.

Ten or more counts support this clonotype. The chain recombines TRBV29-1 with TRBJ1-2; possible D gene TRBD1, 6 bases. This CDR3 spans 13 amino acids. V shed 4 bases and J shed 1 base, with 10 bases lying between them. Germline V gene sequence: CDR1 SQVTM, CDR2 ANQGSEA. Here the CDR3 reads CSVGGGFNYGYTF. CDR3 bases: TGCAGCGTTGGCGGGGGCTTTAACTATGGCTACACCTTC.

The sample holds many counts of this clonotype. The CDR3 region has the DNA TGTGCCAGCAGTTATAATTCAGTATTTCCCTACGAGCAGTACTTC. It encodes CASSYNSVFPYEQYF. The J gene is TRBJ2-7, the V gene TRBV6-5; D remains ambiguous. V lost 3 bases to trimming and J lost 2 bases, with 14 bases between them. The CDR3 is 15 residues long. The V gene's germline CDR1 is MNHEY and CDR2 SVGAGI.

This clonotype was seen at least ten times. The V gene is TRBV20-1, the J gene TRBJ2-1; 10 bases agree with TRBD1. This CDR3 is 13 amino acids long. The germline V gene has CDR1 DFQATT and CDR2 SNEGSKA (reference sequence). The trim removed 8 bases at V and 7 bases at J, leaving 8 bases unmatched. Here the CDR3 reads CSLDRGLGNEQFF. CDR3 nucleotide sequence: TGCAGTTTAGACAGGGGGCTTGGGAATGAGCAGTTCTTC.

The rearrangement uses TRBV25-1 and TRBJ2-1; D might be TRBD1 or TRBD2, each matching 5 bases. Germline V lookup: CDR1 MGHDK, CDR2 SYGVNS. V dropped 3 bases and J dropped 8 bases, with 17 bases sitting between them. The CDR3 sequence is 15 residues long. The CDR3 DNA reads TGTGCCAGCAGTGACGGGGACGGGGAGTTCGATGAGCAGTTCTTC. The encoded protein is CASSDGDGEFDEQFF.

The sample holds many counts of this clonotype. The J gene is TRBJ1-6, the V gene TRBV9, with D unresolved. V gave up 2 bases and J gave up 0 bases, with 6 bases separating them. The germline V gene encodes CDR1 SGDLS and CDR2 YYNGEE. This CDR3 contains 15 residues. CDR3 protein: CASSVESSYNSPLHF. The CDR3 region has the DNA TGTGCCAGCAGCGTGGAGAGCTCCTATAATTCACCCCTCCACTTT.

This clonotype was detected only a few times. The gene calls are TRBV27 and TRBJ2-7, with 8 bases lining up with TRBD2. This CDR3 is built from 13 residues. The germline gives CDR1 MNHEY, CDR2 SMNVEV (reference sequence). V shed 7 bases and J 5 bases; nucleotides not matched to a gene: 7. Here the CDR3 DNA reads TGTGCCAGCAAGCCCCTAGCGGGTCACGAGCAGTACTTC. Its translation: CASKPLAGHEQYF.

In this sample, this clonotype turned up many times. The CDR3 sequence is CSALSANTGELFF. The CDR3 DNA follows: TGCAGCGCACTGTCTGCGAACACCGGGGAGCTGTTTTTT. The chain combines TRBV29-1 with TRBJ2-2; D not certain. The CDR3 has 13 amino acids. The ends were cut back, 7 bases at V and 0 bases at J, with 9 bases in the middle. Germline CDR1 and CDR2: SQVTM and ANQGSEA.

The sample holds many counts of this clonotype. V and J are TRBV30 and TRBJ2-3, with a possible D match to TRBD2 (5 bases). This CDR3 contains 15 residues. V lost 2 bases and J lost 2, with 14 bases in between. CDR1 is GTSNPN and CDR2 is SVGIG in the germline V gene (reference sequence). The chain's CDR3 is CAWSPPEGFTDTQYF. The CDR3 DNA reads as TGTGCCTGGAGTCCCCCTGAGGGTTTCACAGATACGCAGTATTTT.

At least ten counts were recorded for this clonotype. The chain combines TRBV18 with TRBJ1-2; D may be TRBD1 (6 bases). V lost 4 bases and J lost 6, with 18 bases in between. Per germline, CDR1 KGHSH and CDR2 LQKENI. The CDR3 runs 15 residues. The CDR3 DNA reads TGTGCCAGCTCACTCGAGGGGGGGGCAACGGATGGCTACACCTTC. The encoded protein is CASSLEGGATDGYTF.

The V gene is TRBV5-1, the J gene TRBJ1-2; perhaps TRBD1 as D (5 bases). This CDR3 is built from 15 residues. CDR1 is SGHRS, CDR2 YFSETQ, per germline. Trimming shortened V by 4 bases and J by 2 bases, and 15 bases separated the two germline ends. The CDR3 region is CASSRRGEANYGYTF. As DNA, the CDR3 is TGCGCCAGCAGCCGGAGGGGAGAGGCGAACTATGGCTACACCTTC.

The J gene is TRBJ1-2, the V gene TRBV2; 7 bases agree with TRBD1. J was trimmed by 2 bases and V by 4 bases; bases with no gene match: 7. Germline V gene data show CDR1 as SNHLY and CDR2 as FYNNEI. This CDR3 region has 15 residues. The CDR3 region is CASSGFNRGNYGYTF. CDR3 in DNA: TGTGCCAGCAGTGGTTTCAACAGGGGAAACTATGGCTACACCTTC.

This clonotype was picked up many times. J is TRBJ2-3 and V is TRBV12-3 or TRBV12-4; 10 positions agree with TRBD2. This CDR3 region has 20 residues. The V segment lost 2 bases and the J segment 0 bases; nucleotides outside the gene matches: 14. The chain's CDR3 is CASSLIASGGYPSSTDTQYF. DNA for the CDR3: TGTGCCAGCAGTTTAATCGCTAGCGGGGGTTACCCCTCTAGCACAGATACGCAGTATTTT.

This chain uses TRBV2 with TRBJ2-3; D perhaps matches TRBD2 (6 bases). CDR1 and CDR2 (germline): SNHLY, FYNNEI. V was shortened by 8 bases and J by 7 bases, with 16 bases between the two germline ends. The CDR3 runs to 13 residues. CDR3 nucleotides: TGTGCCAGCTACTACGCGGCGGGGAATACGCAGTATTTT. Encoded protein: CASYYAAGNTQYF.

This chain joins TRBV3-1 and TRBJ1-2; D is uncertain. The CDR3 spans 13 residues. With 8 bases removed from V and 5 bases from J, the gap between germline ends came to 15 bases. From germline, CDR1 is LGHDT and CDR2 YNNKEL (reference sequence). DNA of the CDR3: TGTGCCAGCGGAGTGACGAGCACATATGGCTACACCTTC. Its translation is CASGVTSTYGYTF.

This clonotype was counted only a few times. V usage is TRBV30 and J usage is TRBJ2-3, with 10 bases matching TRBD1. The CDR3 has 14 residues. With V trimmed by 4 bases and J by 5 bases, 6 bases remained unmatched. Germline loops: CDR1 GTSNPN, CDR2 SVGIG (reference sequence). This CDR3 is CAWNPGQGIDTQYF. CDR3 sequence (DNA): TGTGCCTGGAACCCGGGACAGGGGATAGATACGCAGTATTTT.

This clonotype was detected only a few times. The rearrangement links TRBV27 to TRBJ1-1; D unresolved. V was cut by 6 bases and J by 2 bases, with 10 bases left in between. The CDR3 loop spans 13 amino acids. Germline CDR1 is MNHEY and CDR2 is SMNVEV (reference sequence). CDR3 sequence (DNA): TGTGCCAGCAGCTATTGGGGAAACACTGAAGCTTTCTTT. Its protein product is CASSYWGNTEAFF.

Ten or more counts support this clonotype. The CDR3 nucleotides are TGCAGTGCTAGTAACAGCCACCTCGGGACCCAGTACTTC. Protein product: CSASNSHLGTQYF. The rearrangement uses TRBV20-1 and TRBJ2-5; D is undetermined. The ends were cut back, 3 bases at V and 7 bases at J, with 15 bases in the middle. Germline V gives CDR1 DFQATT, CDR2 SNEGSKA (reference sequence). This CDR3 spans 13 amino acids.